This is a list of T cell receptor beta chains from one sample in a study of tumor-infiltrating lymphocytes in oesophageal squamous cell carcinoma. TCRdb itself ran the PCR reads through MiXCR, one entry per CDR3 protein. The data hold around 3,700 distinct CDR3 sequences, with 14% observed a single time. The specimen sequenced was esophageal tumor tissue. These receptors all stem from a male donor with esophageal squamous cell carcinoma. Both conserved end residues are part of each CDR3. The order of the fields is V gene, clone size, J gene, D gene, CDR3 DNA, CDR3 protein. The D gene is left open where the match is weak. The listing skips clone size in some rows; elsewhere it reads once, few, many or a size class.

>TRBV9|once|TRBJ1-4|-
TGTGCCAGCAGCAGAGATGGGTCTACTAATGAAAAACTGTTTTTT
CASSRDGSTNEKLFF
>TRBV24-1|many|TRBJ2-3|TRBD2
TGTGCCACCAGTGATTTGGGGACTAGCGGCACAGATACGCAGTATTTT
CATSDLGTSGTDTQYF
>TRBV6-8|-|TRBJ1-3|-
TGTGCCAGCAGTTACGCAACAGGCTCTGGAAACACGATATATTTT
CASSYATGSGNTIYF
>TRBV11-3|many|TRBJ2-3|-
TGTGCCAGCAGCTTAACAGCAGATACGCAGTATTTT
CASSLTADTQYF
>TRBV18|many|TRBJ2-1|TRBD1
TGTGCCAGCTCACGAACCGGGACAGGGGGTTGGAATGAGCAGTTCTTC
CASSRTGTGGWNEQFF
>TRBV18|many|TRBJ2-3|-
TGTGCCAGCTCACGTCGGGGGCAGGTCCTCACAGATACGCAGTATTTT
CASSRRGQVLTDTQYF
>TRBV7-2|large|TRBJ2-7|-
TGTGCCAGCAGCTTAGGGGCAGCCTCCTACGAGCAGTACTTC
CASSLGAASYEQYF
>TRBV7-2|medium-sized|TRBJ2-5|TRBD2
TGTGCCAGCACCTCGGGGGGCCAAGAGACCCAGTACTTC
CASTSGGQETQYF
>TRBV7-9|large|TRBJ1-3|-
TGTGCCAGCAGCTTAGGGGTTCCCTCTGGAAACACCATATATTTT
CASSLGVPSGNTIYF
>TRBV28|many|TRBJ1-5|-
TGTGCCAGCAGCCGAGGGATCACCGCAACTCAGCCCCAGCATTTT
CASSRGITATQPQHF
>TRBV10-2|many|TRBJ2-7|-
TGCGCCAGCAGTGGGCCGGGAACCTACGAGCAGTACTTC
CASSGPGTYEQYF
>TRBV7-8|medium-sized|TRBJ1-5|-
TGTGCCAGCAGCCCGAGTTTTAATCAGCCCCAGCATTTT
CASSPSFNQPQHF
>TRBV5-6|-|TRBJ2-3|-
TGTGCCAGCAGCTTGGTTTGGGCAGAAGATACGCAGTATTTT
CASSLVWAEDTQYF
>TRBV28|medium-sized|TRBJ2-1|TRBD1
TGTGCCAGCAGTCAATCGGGACAGGGTGCCAATGAGCAGTTCTTC
CASSQSGQGANEQFF
>TRBV14|-|TRBJ1-2|-
TGTGCCAGCAGCCAAGCCTCAGGGAACTACTATGGCTACACCTTC
CASSQASGNYYGYTF
>TRBV19|-|TRBJ2-3|TRBD2
TGTGCCAGTAGTTCGGGACTAGCGGGGGAGGAGGATACGCAGTATTTT
CASSSGLAGEEDTQYF
>TRBV6-6|many|TRBJ1-1|-
TGTGCCAGCAGTTACTCGATCCCGGGCCCGAACACTGAAGCTTTCTTT
CASSYSIPGPNTEAFF
>TRBV12-3/TRBV12-4|medium-sized|TRBJ2-1|TRBD2
TGTGCCAGCGACCGAAGGGTGATAGCGGGGGACAATGAGCAGTTCTTC
CASDRRVIAGDNEQFF
>TRBV6-4|-|TRBJ2-4|TRBD1
TGTGCCAGCAGCGAGGGACAGGGAGGAAATTCACCCCTCCACTTC
CASSEGQGGNSPLHF
>TRBV20-1|-|TRBJ2-7|-
TGCAGTGCTAGAGATGGTGGAGGGGCAGAGTACGAGCAGTACTTC
CSARDGGGAEYEQYF
>TRBV28|medium-sized|TRBJ2-3|TRBD2
TGTGCCAGCAGTTTAACTAGCGGGGTCACAGATACGCAGTATTTT
CASSLTSGVTDTQYF
>TRBV6-4|many|TRBJ2-2|-
TGTGCCAGCATGGCTCAGGGTGGCACCGGGGAGCTGTTTTTT
CASMAQGGTGELFF
>TRBV19|-|TRBJ2-1|-
TGTGCCAGTAGTAAGTTCTCGGACGCCTGGAATGAGCAGTTCTTC
CASSKFSDAWNEQFF
>TRBV7-2|large|TRBJ2-4|-
TGTGCCAGCAGCGGCCTAGCTACCAGACAAAACATTCAGTACTTC
CASSGLATRQNIQYF
>TRBV6-6|medium-sized|TRBJ2-1|TRBD2
TGTGCCAGCAGTTACGCGGCTAGCGGGGGTTCGAATGAGCAGTTCTTC
CASSYAASGGSNEQFF
>TRBV6-1|few|TRBJ2-2|-
TGTGCCAGCAGTAGGAGGCCCGCGAACACCGGGGAGCTGTTTTTT
CASSRRPANTGELFF
>TRBV19|many|TRBJ1-1|-
TGTGCCAGTAGTATCCGGGGGAGGGAAGCTTTCTTT
CASSIRGREAFF
>TRBV7-9|medium-sized|TRBJ2-7|-
TGTGCCAGCACCCCTCGGGGGATCTACGAGCAGTACTTC
CASTPRGIYEQYF